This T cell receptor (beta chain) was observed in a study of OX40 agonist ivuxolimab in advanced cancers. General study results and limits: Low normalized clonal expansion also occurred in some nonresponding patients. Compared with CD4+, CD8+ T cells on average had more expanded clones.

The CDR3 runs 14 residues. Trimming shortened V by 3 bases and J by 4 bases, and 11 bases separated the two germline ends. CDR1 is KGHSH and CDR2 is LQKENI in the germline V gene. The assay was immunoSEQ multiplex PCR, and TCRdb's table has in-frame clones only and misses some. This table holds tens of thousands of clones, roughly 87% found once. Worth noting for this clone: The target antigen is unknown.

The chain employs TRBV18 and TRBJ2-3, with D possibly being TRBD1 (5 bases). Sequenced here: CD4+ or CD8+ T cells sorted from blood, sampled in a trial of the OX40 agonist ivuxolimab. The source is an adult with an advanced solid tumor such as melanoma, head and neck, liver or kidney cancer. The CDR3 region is CASSPRVNSDTQYF. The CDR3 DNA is TGTGCCAGCTCACCCAGGGTTAACTCAGATACGCAGTATTTT.